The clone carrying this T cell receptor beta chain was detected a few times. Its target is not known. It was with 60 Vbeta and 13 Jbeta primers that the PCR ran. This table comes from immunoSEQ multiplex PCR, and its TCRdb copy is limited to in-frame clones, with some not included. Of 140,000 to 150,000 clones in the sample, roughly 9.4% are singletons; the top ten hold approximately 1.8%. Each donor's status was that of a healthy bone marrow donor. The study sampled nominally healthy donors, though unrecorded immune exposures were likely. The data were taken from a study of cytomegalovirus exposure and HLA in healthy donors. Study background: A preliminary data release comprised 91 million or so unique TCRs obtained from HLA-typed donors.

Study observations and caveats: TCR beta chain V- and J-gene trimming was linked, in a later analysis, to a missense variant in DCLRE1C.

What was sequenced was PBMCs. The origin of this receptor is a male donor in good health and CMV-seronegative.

Here the CDR3 DNA reads TGCGCCAGCAGCCAAGAGGTGGGAGAGCGGCCCCAGCATTTT. Translated, it gives CASSQEVGERPQHF. This rearrangement joins TRBV4-3 to TRBJ1-5; no reliable D call. The V end was cut by 0 bases, the J end by 9 bases, with 12 bases between. CDR1 and CDR2 from the germline V gene are LGHNA and YSLEER. The CDR3 contains 14 residues.